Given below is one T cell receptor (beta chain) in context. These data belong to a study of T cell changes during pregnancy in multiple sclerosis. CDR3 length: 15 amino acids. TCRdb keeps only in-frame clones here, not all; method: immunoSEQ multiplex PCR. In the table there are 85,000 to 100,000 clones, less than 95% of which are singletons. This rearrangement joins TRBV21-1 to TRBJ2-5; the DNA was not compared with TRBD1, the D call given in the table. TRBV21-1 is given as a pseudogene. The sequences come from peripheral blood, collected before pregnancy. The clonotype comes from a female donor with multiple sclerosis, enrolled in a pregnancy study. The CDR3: CASKLRDRGQETQYF. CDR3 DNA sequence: TGTGCCAGCAAACTCCGGGACAGGGGGCAAGAGACCCAGTACTTC.